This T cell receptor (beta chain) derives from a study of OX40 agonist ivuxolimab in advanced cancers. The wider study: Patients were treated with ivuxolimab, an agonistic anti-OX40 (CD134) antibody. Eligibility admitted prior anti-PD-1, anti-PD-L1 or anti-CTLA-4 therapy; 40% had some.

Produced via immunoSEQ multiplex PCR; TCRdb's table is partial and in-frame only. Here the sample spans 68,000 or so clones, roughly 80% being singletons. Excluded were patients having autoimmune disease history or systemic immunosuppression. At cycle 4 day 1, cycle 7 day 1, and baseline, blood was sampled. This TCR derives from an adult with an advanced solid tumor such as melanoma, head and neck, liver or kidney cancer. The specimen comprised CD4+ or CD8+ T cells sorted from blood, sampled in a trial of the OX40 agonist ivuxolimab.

The CDR3 nucleotides are TGTGCCAGCAACGGGACTAGCGGGAACTACGAGCAGTACTTC. As protein: CASNGTSGNYEQYF. V and J are TRBV11-3 and TRBJ2-7, with TRBD2 identical over 13 bases. J gave up 3 bases and V 7 bases, and 3 bases lay outside the gene matches. This CDR3 is 14 amino acids long. The germline V gene has CDR1 SGHNT and CDR2 YENEEA. Filled out from reference TRBV11-3 and TRBJ2-7, the complete variable domain reads EAGVVQSPRYKIIEKKQPVAFWCNPISGHNTLYWYLQNLGQGPELLIRYENEEAVDDSQLPKDRFSAERLKGVDSTLKIQPAELGDSAVYLCASNGTSGNYEQYFGPGTRLTVT.